This T cell receptor (beta chain) stems from a study of T-cell memory formation after mild COVID-19. TCRdb ran MiXCR on the 5' RACE reads and lists one entry per CDR3 protein. The sample yields hundreds of thousands of distinct CDR3 sequences, under 30% seen once. V dropped 0 bases and J dropped 1 base, with 18 bases sitting between them. The CDR3 runs to 17 residues. The germline V gene encodes CDR1 DFQATT and CDR2 SNEGSKA (reference sequence). This sequence joins TRBV20-1 and TRBJ1-2; no clear D gene. This receptor was taken from an adult woman who had mild COVID-19 (a few samples of this study predate the infection). Cell type and time point are not known. Material for sequencing was PBMCs or a T cell subset sorted from them (not recorded which). CDR3 DNA sequence: TGCAGTGCTAGAGATCGCGGGAATGATCCGCATAACTATGGCTACACCTTC. Protein sequence: CSARDRGNDPHNYGYTF.